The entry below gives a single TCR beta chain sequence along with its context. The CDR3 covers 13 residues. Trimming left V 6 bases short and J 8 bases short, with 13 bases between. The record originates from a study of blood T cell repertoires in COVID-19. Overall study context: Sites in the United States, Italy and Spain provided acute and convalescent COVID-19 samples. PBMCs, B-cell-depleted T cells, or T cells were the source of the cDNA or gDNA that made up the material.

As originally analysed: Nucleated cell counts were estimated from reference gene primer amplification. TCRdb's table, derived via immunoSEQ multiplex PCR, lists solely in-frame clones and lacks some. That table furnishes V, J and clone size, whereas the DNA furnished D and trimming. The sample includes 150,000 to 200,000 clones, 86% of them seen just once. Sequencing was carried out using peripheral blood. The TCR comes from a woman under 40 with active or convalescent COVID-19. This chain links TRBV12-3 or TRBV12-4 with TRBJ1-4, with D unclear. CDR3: CASSPPGWEKLFF. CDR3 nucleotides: TGTGCCAGCAGCCCCCCGGGGTGGGAAAAACTGTTTTTT.